The clone carrying this T cell receptor (beta chain) was observed once. This entry belongs to a study of blood T cell repertoires in COVID-19. Overall study context: Sources were T cells, B-cell-depleted T cells, or PBMCs; the material itself was cDNA or gDNA.

The protocol was immunoSEQ multiplex PCR, while the TCRdb copy is restricted to in-frame clones and leaves out a portion. The table shows about 180,000 clones, with 75% to 90% occurring only once. The V gene's germline CDR1 is MDHEN and CDR2 SYDVKM. The CDR3 runs to 13 residues. Trimming removed 11 bases at V and 6 bases at J, with 17 bases between. The cohort comprised adults aged roughly 18 to 95 years residing in about two dozen US areas. The study assigned cohorts using participant-reported clinical history. This clonotype was sampled from a woman aged 40 to 50 with acute COVID-19. The genes are TRBV28 and TRBJ1-5, with D perhaps matching TRBD1 (5 bases). Sequenced sample: PBMCs or T cells enriched from blood (not recorded which). CDR3 protein: CAGGDKGRQPQHF. The CDR3 nucleotides read TGTGCCGGAGGGGATAAGGGTCGTCAGCCCCAGCATTTT.